Included here is one T cell receptor (beta chain) sequence, with context. Its antigen is as yet unknown. The source of the sample is a study of cytomegalovirus exposure and HLA in healthy donors. Whole-study findings and limits: HLA alleles were associated with 15,000 to 20,000 TCR beta sequences in a later analysis at 0.05 false discovery rate. For cytomegalovirus status, the classifier reportedly gave diagnoses with high specificity and sensitivity. Cytomegalovirus association was assigned to over 150 TCR beta chains.

Primers included in the PCR were 60 Vbeta and 13 Jbeta primers. TCRdb keeps only in-frame clones here, not all; method: immunoSEQ multiplex PCR. This table has around 120,000 clones, approximately 84% appearing once. The donors (healthy individuals) were bone marrow donors. With 6 bases clipped from V and 5 bases from J, the junction kept 24 bases outside the gene matches. The CDR3 length is 19 residues. Germline values: CDR1 WNHNN, CDR2 SYGVQD (reference sequence). The clonotype was recovered from a man between 50 and 59 years old in good health and CMV-seronegative. The gene calls are TRBV10-1 and TRBJ2-7, with 8 bases matching TRBD2. Specimen: PBMCs. For the CDR3, the DNA is TGCGCCAGCAGCAACCCCCCGGGTCCAGCGGGGGAGTGTAATAACGAGCAGTACTTC. It yields the protein CASSNPPGPAGECNNEQYF.